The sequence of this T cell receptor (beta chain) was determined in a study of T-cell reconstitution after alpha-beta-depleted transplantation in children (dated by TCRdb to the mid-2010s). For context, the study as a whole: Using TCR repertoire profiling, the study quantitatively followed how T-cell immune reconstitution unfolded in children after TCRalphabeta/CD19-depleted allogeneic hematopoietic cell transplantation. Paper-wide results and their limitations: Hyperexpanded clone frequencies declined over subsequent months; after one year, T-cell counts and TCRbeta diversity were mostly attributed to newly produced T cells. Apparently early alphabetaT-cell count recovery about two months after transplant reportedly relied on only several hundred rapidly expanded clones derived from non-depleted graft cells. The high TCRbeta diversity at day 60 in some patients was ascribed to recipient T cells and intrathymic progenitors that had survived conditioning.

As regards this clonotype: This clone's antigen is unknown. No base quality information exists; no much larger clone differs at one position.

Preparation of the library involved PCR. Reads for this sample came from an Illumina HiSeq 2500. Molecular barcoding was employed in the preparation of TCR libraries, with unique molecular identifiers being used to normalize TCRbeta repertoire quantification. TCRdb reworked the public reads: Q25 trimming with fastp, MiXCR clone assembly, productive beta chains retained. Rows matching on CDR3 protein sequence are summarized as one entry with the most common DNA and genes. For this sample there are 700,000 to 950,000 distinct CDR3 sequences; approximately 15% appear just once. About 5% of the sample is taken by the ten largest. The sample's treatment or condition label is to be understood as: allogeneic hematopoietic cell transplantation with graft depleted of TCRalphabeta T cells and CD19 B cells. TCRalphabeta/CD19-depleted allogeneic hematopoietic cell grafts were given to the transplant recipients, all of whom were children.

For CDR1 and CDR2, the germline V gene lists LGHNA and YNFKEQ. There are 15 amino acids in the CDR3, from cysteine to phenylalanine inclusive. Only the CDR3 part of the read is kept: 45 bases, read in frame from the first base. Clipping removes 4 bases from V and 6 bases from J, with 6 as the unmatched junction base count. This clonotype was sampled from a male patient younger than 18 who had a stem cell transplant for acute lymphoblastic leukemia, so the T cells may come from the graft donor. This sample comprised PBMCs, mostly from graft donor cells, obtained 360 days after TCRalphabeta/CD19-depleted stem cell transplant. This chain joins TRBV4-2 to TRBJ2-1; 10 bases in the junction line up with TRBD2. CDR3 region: CASSLLAGVPNEQFF. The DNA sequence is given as TGTGCCAGCAGCCTCCTAGCGGGAGTACCCAATGAGCAGTTCTTC.